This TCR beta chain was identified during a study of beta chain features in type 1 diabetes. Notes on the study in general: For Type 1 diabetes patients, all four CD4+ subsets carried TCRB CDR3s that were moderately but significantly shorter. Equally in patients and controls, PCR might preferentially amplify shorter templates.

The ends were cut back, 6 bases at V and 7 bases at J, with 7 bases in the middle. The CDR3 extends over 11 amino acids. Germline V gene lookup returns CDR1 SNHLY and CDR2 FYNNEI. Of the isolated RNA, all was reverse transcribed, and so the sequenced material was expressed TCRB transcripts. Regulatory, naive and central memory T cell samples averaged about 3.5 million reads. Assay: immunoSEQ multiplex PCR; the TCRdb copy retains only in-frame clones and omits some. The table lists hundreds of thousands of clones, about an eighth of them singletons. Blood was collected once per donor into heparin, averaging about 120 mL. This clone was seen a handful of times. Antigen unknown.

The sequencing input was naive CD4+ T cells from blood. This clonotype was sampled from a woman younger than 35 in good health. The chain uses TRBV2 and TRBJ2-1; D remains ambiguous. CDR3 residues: CASSPTNEQFF. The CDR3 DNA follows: TGTGCCAGCAGCCCAACTAATGAGCAGTTCTTC.